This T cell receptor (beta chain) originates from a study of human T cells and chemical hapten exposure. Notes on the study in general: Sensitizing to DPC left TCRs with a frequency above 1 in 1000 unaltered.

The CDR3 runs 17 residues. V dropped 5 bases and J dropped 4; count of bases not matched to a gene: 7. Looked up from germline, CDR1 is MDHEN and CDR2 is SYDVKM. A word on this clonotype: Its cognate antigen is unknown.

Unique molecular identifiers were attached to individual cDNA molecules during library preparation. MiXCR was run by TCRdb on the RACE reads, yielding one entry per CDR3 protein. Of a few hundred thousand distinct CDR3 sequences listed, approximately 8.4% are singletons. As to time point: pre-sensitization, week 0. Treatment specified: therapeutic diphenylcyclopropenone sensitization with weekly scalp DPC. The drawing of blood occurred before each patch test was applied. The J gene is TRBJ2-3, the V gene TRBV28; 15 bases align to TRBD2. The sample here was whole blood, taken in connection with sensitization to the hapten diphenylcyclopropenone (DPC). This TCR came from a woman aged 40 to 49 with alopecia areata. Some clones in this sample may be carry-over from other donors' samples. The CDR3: CASSTSWTSGRADTQYF. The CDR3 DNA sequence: TGTGCCAGCAGTACCTCCTGGACTAGCGGGAGGGCAGATACGCAGTATTTT.